This T cell receptor (beta chain) derives from a study of T cells in Graves' hyperthyroidism and ophthalmopathy. Amplified TCR beta CDR3 regions came from RNA transcripts. First-round RT-PCR of the TCR CDR3 relied on the HTBI primer set. TCRdb recomputed calls from the multiplex PCR reads with MiXCR, one row per CDR3 protein. This table has nearly 750,000 distinct CDR3 sequences, approximately 40% appearing once. This clonotype has only a few counts. The receptor comes from a woman in her thirties or forties with Graves' hyperthyroidism. The sample was blood.

CDR3 residues: CAITRDRGSGNTIYF. CDR3 in DNA: TGTGCCATCACCCGGGACAGGGGATCCGGAAACACCATATATTTT. The V call is TRBV10-3, the J call TRBJ1-3, with 10 bases aligning to TRBD1. J was trimmed by 4 bases and V by 7 bases; bases with no gene match: 7. The CDR3 length is 15 residues. CDR1 ENHRY and CDR2 SYGVKD come from the germline V gene.